Shown below are 12 T cell receptor beta chains from a single sample sequenced in a study of blood T cell repertoires in COVID-19. The protocol was immunoSEQ multiplex PCR, while the TCRdb copy is restricted to in-frame clones and leaves out a portion. The table has hundreds of thousands of clones, about 85% seen once. Sample: peripheral blood. These receptors were collected from a middle-aged man with acute or convalescent COVID-19.

V and J are TRBV19 and TRBJ1-5; D perhaps matches TRBD1 (6 bases). Germline V gene lookup returns CDR1 LNHDA and CDR2 SQIVND (reference sequence). V was trimmed by 4 bases and J by 1 base, leaving 11 bases between them. This CDR3 is 15 amino acids long. The CDR3: CASSRGGPSNQPQHF. CDR3 DNA sequence: TGTGCCAGTAGTAGGGGGGGGCCAAGCAATCAGCCCCAGCATTTT.

This chain uses TRBV19 with TRBJ2-1; no clear D. V was trimmed by 7 bases and J by 0 bases, leaving 16 bases between them. Germline V gene sequence: CDR1 LNHDA, CDR2 SQIVND (reference sequence). This CDR3 is 16 amino acids long. CDR3 amino acids: CASKVVAASSYNEQFF. As DNA, the CDR3 is TGTGCCAGTAAAGTGGTGGCGGCCAGCTCCTACAATGAGCAGTTCTTC.

V and J are TRBV30 and TRBJ1-4, with D unresolved. V was cut by 8 bases and J by 0 bases, with 13 bases left in between. This CDR3 is 14 amino acids long. CDR1 GTSNPN and CDR2 SVGIG come from the germline V gene (reference sequence). DNA of the CDR3: TGTGCCCATAGAGGCGTTGCAACTAATGAAAAACTGTTTTTT. Its translation: CAHRGVATNEKLFF.

The J gene is TRBJ1-5, the V gene TRBV4-1; 7 bases are shared with TRBD1. This CDR3 region has 15 residues. The J segment lost 6 bases and the V segment lost 4 bases, leaving 9 bases of the junction unmatched. Germline V gene sequence: CDR1 MGHRA, CDR2 YSYEKL. Here the CDR3 reads CASSPEEGAVQPQHF. In nucleotides, the CDR3 is TGCGCCAGCAGCCCGGAGGAGGGGGCAGTTCAGCCCCAGCATTTT.

The rearrangement links TRBV18 to TRBJ2-5; D unclear. The CDR3 is 16 amino acids. V was clipped by 2 bases and J by 2 bases, with 15 bases between them. Germline V gene lookup returns CDR1 KGHSH and CDR2 LQKENI. CDR3 loop: CASSPFLAGNQETQYF. The CDR3 DNA reads as TGTGCCAGCTCACCATTTCTGGCAGGAAATCAAGAGACCCAGTACTTC. Full variable domain (remainder filled in from reference TRBV18 and TRBJ2-5): NAGVMQNPRHLVRRRGQEARLRCSPMKGHSHVYWYRQLPEEGLKFMVYLQKENIIDESGMPKERFSAEFPKEGPSILRIQQVVRGDSAAYFCASSPFLAGNQETQYFGPGTRLLVL.

The CDR3 coding sequence is TGTGCCAGCAGTTTAATGCGTGGACAGGGACCTTCTTATAGCACAGATACGCAGTATTTT. Its protein product is CASSLMRGQGPSYSTDTQYF. The chain combines TRBV27 with TRBJ2-3; 8 bases are a match to TRBD1. This CDR3 is 20 amino acids long. Germline V gene sequence: CDR1 MNHEY, CDR2 SMNVEV (reference sequence). V trimming: 2 bases; J trimming: 0 bases; junction bases outside the gene matches: 16.

This clone was detected once. The V call is TRBV18, the J call TRBJ2-7; a possible D gene is TRBD2 (6 bases). Looked up from germline, CDR1 is KGHSH and CDR2 is LQKENI. The CDR3 loop spans 18 amino acids. The V end was cut by 1 base, the J end by 6 bases, with 25 bases between. The CDR3 loop is CASSPRAGSPPLPSEQYF. CDR3 sequence (DNA): TGTGCCAGCTCACCACGGGCGGGGAGCCCCCCGCTACCGTCCGAGCAGTACTTC.

J is TRBJ1-5 and V is TRBV27; no clear D. V was trimmed by 2 bases and J by 4 bases, leaving 9 bases between them. CDR3 size: 14 residues. From germline, CDR1 is MNHEY and CDR2 SMNVEV (reference sequence). In DNA form, the CDR3 reads TGTGCCAGCAGTTTACATGGAGTTAATCAGCCCCAGCATTTT. Translation: CASSLHGVNQPQHF.

The CDR3 DNA follows: TGTGCCAGTACCCCGGACAGGGGGAGAGATACGCAGTATTTT. This encodes CASTPDRGRDTQYF. This sequence joins TRBV19 and TRBJ2-3; 10 bases are a match to TRBD1. Germline V lookup: CDR1 LNHDA, CDR2 SQIVND (reference sequence). V lost 7 bases, J lost 5 bases, and 6 bases stayed unmatched. This CDR3 is built from 14 residues.

This chain links TRBV27 with TRBJ2-7; TRBD1 matches 10 bases. This CDR3 spans 16 amino acids. Germline values: CDR1 MNHEY, CDR2 SMNVEV (reference sequence). The J segment lost 2 bases and the V segment lost 5 bases, leaving 9 bases of the junction unmatched. In DNA, the CDR3 is TGTGCCAGCAGTCGGCCGAGGACAGGGGGGGCCTACGAGCAGTACTTC. It translates to CASSRPRTGGAYEQYF.

The rearrangement links TRBV6-2 or TRBV6-3 to TRBJ1-5; D call uncertain. The CDR3 has 16 residues. CDR1 is MNHEY and CDR2 is SVGEGT in the germline V gene. The germline V and J ends were trimmed by 4 bases and 0 bases, with 13 bases remaining between them. CDR3 amino acids: CASSSNKYHSNQPQHF. The DNA of the CDR3 is TGTGCCAGCAGTTCGAACAAGTACCATAGCAATCAGCCCCAGCATTTT.

The chain links TRBV5-6 to TRBJ2-5; 7 positions match TRBD1. Looked up from germline, CDR1 is SGHDT and CDR2 is YYEEEE. V lost 6 bases to trimming and J lost 4 bases; unmatched junction nucleotides: 12. The CDR3 covers 15 residues. CDR3 DNA: TGTGCCAGCACCCGGACAGGCGACCTGGGAGAGACCCAGTACTTC. Amino acids: CASTRTGDLGETQYF.